The 17 T cell receptor beta chains reported below all come from one sample, sequenced in a study of blood T cell repertoires in COVID-19 (dated by TCRdb to 2018 to 2021). Receptor libraries were prepared by the immunoSEQ multiplex PCR assay. Here the immuneACCESS table is served through TCRdb, limited to in-frame sequences with V and J called. Missing clones are a known gap in these copies; in checked studies unresolved V genes cover under half, and the rest lacks a known reason. The sample yields 130,000 to 150,000 clones; roughly 90% were counted once. Clones ranked in the top ten supply about 1.5% of the sample. Sequenced: peripheral blood. The receptors were gathered from a human donor in a cohort sampled during active COVID-19.

This sequence joins TRBV5-6 and TRBJ2-3; D perhaps matches TRBD1 (5 bases). The ends were cut back, 4 bases at V and 2 bases at J, with 17 bases in the middle. The germline V gene encodes CDR1 SGHDT and CDR2 YYEEEE. There are 16 residues in the CDR3. CDR3 residues: CASSLLTSDITDTQYF. In DNA form, the CDR3 reads TGTGCCAGCAGCCTCCTAACGTCGGACATCACAGATACGCAGTATTTT.

The chain carries TRBV7-2 and TRBJ2-2; D is possibly TRBD2 (5 bases). The CDR3 length is 13 residues. Germline CDR1 SGHTA, CDR2 FQGNSA. Trimming left V 4 bases short and J 8 bases short, with 11 bases between. The CDR3 DNA reads as TGTGCCAGCAGCTACCTAGCTGGTGGGGAGCTGTTTTTT. It encodes CASSYLAGGELFF.

This clone occurred once. This rearrangement joins TRBV5-1 to TRBJ1-6, with D maybe TRBD1 (6 bases). V lost 0 bases to trimming and J lost 0 bases, with 13 bases between them. The CDR3 is 18 residues long. Germline V lookup: CDR1 SGHRS, CDR2 YFSETQ. The CDR3 loop reads CASSLAVQGSSYNSPLHF. CDR3 sequence (DNA): TGCGCCAGCAGCTTGGCCGTGCAGGGGAGCTCCTATAATTCACCCCTCCACTTT.

The chain combines TRBV19 with TRBJ2-3; no clear D gene. Trimming left V 5 bases short and J 4 bases short, with 7 bases between. This CDR3 is 12 amino acids long. CDR1 is LNHDA, CDR2 SQIVND, per germline (reference sequence). As DNA, the CDR3 is TGTGCCAGTAGTTCGAGTGCAGATACGCAGTATTTT. This gives the protein CASSSSADTQYF.

This rearrangement joins TRBV6-1 to TRBJ1-4; 8 nucleotides align to TRBD1. The CDR3 contains 15 residues. The V segment lost 1 base and the J segment 10 bases; nucleotides outside the gene matches: 8. From germline, CDR1 is MNHNS and CDR2 SASEGT. This CDR3 is CASSEVPDRAGKLFF. Written as DNA, the CDR3 is TGTGCCAGCAGTGAAGTCCCGGACAGGGCCGGAAAACTGTTTTTT.

This chain connects TRBV7-9 to TRBJ1-1, with 8 bases identical to TRBD1. CDR3 length: 13 residues. Unmatched junction bases numbered 3, after V lost 4 bases and J lost 5 bases. CDR1 and CDR2 (germline): SEHNR, FQNEAQ (reference sequence). The CDR3 DNA follows: TGTGCCAGCAGCTATACAGGGGGGACTGAAGCTTTCTTT. Its protein is CASSYTGGTEAFF.

CDR3 sequence reads: CASTPLPSGGYGYTF. CDR3 coding DNA: TGTGCCAGTACCCCCCTGCCCTCCGGGGGATATGGCTACACCTTC. The chain is built from TRBV19 and TRBJ1-2, with D maybe TRBD1 (5 bases). This CDR3 comprises 15 residues. V lost 7 bases and J 5 bases, leaving 20 bases between the germline ends. The germline V gene has CDR1 LNHDA and CDR2 SQIVND (reference sequence).

This sequence joins TRBV7-6 and TRBJ2-2; 10 bases agree with TRBD1. The CDR3 has 17 residues. The V gene end was trimmed by 2 bases and the J gene end by 2 bases; junction bases not matched to a gene: 5. Germline V CDR1 and CDR2: SGHVS, FNYEAQ. CDR3 in amino acids: CASSLRQGAFNTGELFF. In DNA form, the CDR3 reads TGTGCCAGCAGCTTAAGACAGGGGGCTTTTAACACCGGGGAGCTGTTTTTT.

The chain links TRBV4-1 to TRBJ2-2; D possibly corresponds to TRBD2 (6 bases). The V gene's germline CDR1 is MGHRA and CDR2 YSYEKL. V dropped 4 bases and J dropped 4 bases, with 19 bases sitting between them. CDR3 length: 17 residues. CDR3 in amino acids: CASSRAGTPWVTGELFF. The CDR3 nucleotides read TGCGCCAGCAGCCGAGCCGGGACTCCCTGGGTCACCGGGGAGCTGTTTTTT.

V gene TRBV18 combines with J gene TRBJ2-2, with D uncertain. The V and J ends lost 1 base and 7 bases respectively, with 7 bases between them. Germline V CDR1 and CDR2: KGHSH, LQKENI. This CDR3 is 13 amino acids long. CDR3 coding DNA: TGTGCCAGCTCACCACACAGAGACGGGGAGCTGTTTTTT. Its protein is CASSPHRDGELFF.

CDR3 sequence (DNA): TGTGCCAGCTCGGAGACTAGCGGGGGCGGGAGTGAGCAGTTCTTC. Translating gives CASSETSGGGSEQFF. V and J are TRBV18 and TRBJ2-1; 12 positions agree with TRBD2. The germline gives CDR1 KGHSH, CDR2 LQKENI. Trimming cost V 6 bases and J 9 bases; bases outside gene matches: 9. The CDR3 is 15 amino acids.

The chain uses TRBV4-1 and TRBJ1-1, with 7 bases lining up with TRBD1. This CDR3 spans 14 amino acids. V lost 4 bases, J lost 5 bases, and 7 bases stayed unmatched. Looked up from germline, CDR1 is MGHRA and CDR2 is YSYEKL. The CDR3 nucleotides are TGCGCCAGCAGCCTACAGGGGATTATAACTGAAGCTTTCTTT. This codes for CASSLQGIITEAFF.

The CDR3 nucleotides read TGTGCCAGTAGTACCACCGGACTCGCCGGAGATACGCAGTATTTT. Amino acids: CASSTTGLAGDTQYF. This chain links TRBV19 with TRBJ2-3; maybe TRBD2 (5 bases). This CDR3 spans 15 amino acids. V was trimmed by 4 bases and J by 5 bases, leaving 16 bases between them. Looked up from germline, CDR1 is LNHDA and CDR2 is SQIVND (reference sequence).

This chain uses TRBV5-6 with TRBJ1-1, with TRBD1 as a possible D gene (5 bases). The CDR3 loop spans 13 amino acids. V was pared by 3 bases and J by 10 bases, with 16 bases between. Looked up from germline, CDR1 is SGHDT and CDR2 is YYEEEE. The CDR3: CASSSPGGVRAFF. CDR3 in DNA: TGTGCCAGCAGCTCCCCGGGGGGGGTTAGAGCTTTCTTT.

V usage is TRBV30 and J usage is TRBJ2-7; 9 bases fit TRBD1. In germline, CDR1 is GTSNPN, CDR2 SVGIG (reference sequence). CDR3 length: 13 amino acids. Trimming removed 5 bases from V and 3 bases from J; junction bases left unmatched: 5. CDR3 loop: CAWGQGLNYEQYF. The CDR3 DNA follows: TGTGCCTGGGGACAGGGGCTAAACTACGAGCAGTACTTC.

The chain employs TRBV9 and TRBJ1-1; possibly TRBD1 for D (6 bases). V was shortened by 4 bases and J by 1 base, with 14 bases between the two germline ends. The germline V gene has CDR1 SGDLS and CDR2 YYNGEE. This CDR3 region has 15 residues. In DNA form, the CDR3 reads TGTGCCAGCAGCTTTCATCCCAGGGGGAACACTGAAGCTTTCTTT. Translating gives CASSFHPRGNTEAFF.

The J gene is TRBJ2-7, the V gene TRBV5-8, with unresolved D. Per the germline V gene, CDR1 is SGHTS and CDR2 is YDEGEE. The CDR3 is made up of 13 amino acids. V lost 2 bases and J lost 1, with 7 bases in between. CDR3 residues: CASSFFNSYEQYF. As DNA, the CDR3 is TGTGCCAGCAGCTTTTTCAATTCCTACGAGCAGTACTTC.